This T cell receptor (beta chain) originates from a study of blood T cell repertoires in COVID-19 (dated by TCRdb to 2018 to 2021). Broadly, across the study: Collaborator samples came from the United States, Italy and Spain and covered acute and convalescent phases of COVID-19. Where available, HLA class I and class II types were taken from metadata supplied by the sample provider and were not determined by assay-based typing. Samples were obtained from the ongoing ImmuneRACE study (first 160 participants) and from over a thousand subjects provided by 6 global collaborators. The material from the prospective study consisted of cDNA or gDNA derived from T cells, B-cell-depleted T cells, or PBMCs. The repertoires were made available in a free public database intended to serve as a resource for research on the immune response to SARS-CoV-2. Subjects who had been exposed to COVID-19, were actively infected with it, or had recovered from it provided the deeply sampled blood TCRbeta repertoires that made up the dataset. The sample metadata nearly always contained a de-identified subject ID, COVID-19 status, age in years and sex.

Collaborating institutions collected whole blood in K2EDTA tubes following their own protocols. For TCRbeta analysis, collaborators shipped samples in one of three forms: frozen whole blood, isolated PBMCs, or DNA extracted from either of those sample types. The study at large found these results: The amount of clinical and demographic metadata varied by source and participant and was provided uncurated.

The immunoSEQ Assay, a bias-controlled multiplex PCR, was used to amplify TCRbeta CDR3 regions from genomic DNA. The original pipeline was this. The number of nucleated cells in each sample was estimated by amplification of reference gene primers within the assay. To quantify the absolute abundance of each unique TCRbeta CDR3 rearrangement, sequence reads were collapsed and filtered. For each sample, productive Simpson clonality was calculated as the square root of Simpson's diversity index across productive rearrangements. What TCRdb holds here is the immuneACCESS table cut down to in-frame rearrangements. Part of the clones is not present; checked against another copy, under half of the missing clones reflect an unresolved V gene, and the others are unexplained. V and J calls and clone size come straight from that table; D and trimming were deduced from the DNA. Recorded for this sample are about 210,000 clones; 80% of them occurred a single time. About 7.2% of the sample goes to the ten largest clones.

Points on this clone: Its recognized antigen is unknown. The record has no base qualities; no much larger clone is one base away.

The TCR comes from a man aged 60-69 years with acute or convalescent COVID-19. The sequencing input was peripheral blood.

Here the CDR3 is given as CASSYDSAWNTEAFF. The nucleotide sequence is given as TGTGCCAGCAGTTACGACAGCGCTTGGAACACTGAAGCTTTCTTT. The chain is assembled from TRBV6-5 and TRBJ1-1; matching of 5 bases hints at TRBD1 as the D gene. CDR1 and CDR2 are drawn from the germline V gene: MNHEY, SVGAGI. The V and J ends are trimmed by 2 bases and 1 base, leaving 11 bases between them. The CDR3 holds 15 amino acids from the cysteine to the phenylalanine. The CDR3 DNA has 45 bases and is translated from base 1.